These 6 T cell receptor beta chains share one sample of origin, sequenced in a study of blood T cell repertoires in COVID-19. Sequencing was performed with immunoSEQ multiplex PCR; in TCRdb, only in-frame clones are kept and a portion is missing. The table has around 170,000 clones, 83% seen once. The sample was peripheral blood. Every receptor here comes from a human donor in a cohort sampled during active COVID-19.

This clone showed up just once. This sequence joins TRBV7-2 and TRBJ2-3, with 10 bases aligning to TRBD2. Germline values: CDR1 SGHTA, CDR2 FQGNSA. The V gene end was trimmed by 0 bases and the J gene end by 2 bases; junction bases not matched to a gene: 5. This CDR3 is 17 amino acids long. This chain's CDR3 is CASSLAGLALPTDTQYF. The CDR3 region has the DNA TGTGCCAGCAGCTTAGCGGGACTAGCGCTTCCCACAGATACGCAGTATTTT.

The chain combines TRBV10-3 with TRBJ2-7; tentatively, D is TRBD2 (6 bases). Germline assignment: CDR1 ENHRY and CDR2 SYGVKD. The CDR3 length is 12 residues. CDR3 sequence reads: CSTRSGEYEQYF. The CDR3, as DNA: TGTAGCACCAGGTCGGGAGAATACGAGCAGTACTTC.

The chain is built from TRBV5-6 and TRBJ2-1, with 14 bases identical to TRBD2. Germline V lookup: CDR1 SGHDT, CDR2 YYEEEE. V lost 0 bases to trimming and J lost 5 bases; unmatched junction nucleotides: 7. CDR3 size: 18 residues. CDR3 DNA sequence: TGTGCCAGCAGCTTGGGACTAGCGGGGGGGCCTTCCGACAATGAGCAGTTCTTC. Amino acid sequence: CASSLGLAGGPSDNEQFF.

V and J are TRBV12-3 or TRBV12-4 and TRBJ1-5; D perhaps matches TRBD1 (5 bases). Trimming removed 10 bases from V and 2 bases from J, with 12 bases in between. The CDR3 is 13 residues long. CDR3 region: CATRRGGNQPQHF. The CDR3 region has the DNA TGTGCCACCCGTAGGGGTGGCAATCAGCCCCAGCATTTT.

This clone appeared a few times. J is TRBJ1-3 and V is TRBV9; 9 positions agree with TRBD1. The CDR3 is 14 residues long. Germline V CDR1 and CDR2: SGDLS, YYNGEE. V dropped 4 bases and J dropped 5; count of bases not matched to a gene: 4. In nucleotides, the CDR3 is TGTGCCAGCAGCCCTGGACAGGGGCGAAACACCATATATTTT. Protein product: CASSPGQGRNTIYF.

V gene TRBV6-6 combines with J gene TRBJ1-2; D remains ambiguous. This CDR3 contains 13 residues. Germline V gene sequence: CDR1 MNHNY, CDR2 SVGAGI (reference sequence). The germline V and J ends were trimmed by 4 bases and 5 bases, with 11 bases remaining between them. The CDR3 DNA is TGTGCCAGCAGTTTAGCCAGTCCGTATGGCTACACCTTC. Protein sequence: CASSLASPYGYTF.